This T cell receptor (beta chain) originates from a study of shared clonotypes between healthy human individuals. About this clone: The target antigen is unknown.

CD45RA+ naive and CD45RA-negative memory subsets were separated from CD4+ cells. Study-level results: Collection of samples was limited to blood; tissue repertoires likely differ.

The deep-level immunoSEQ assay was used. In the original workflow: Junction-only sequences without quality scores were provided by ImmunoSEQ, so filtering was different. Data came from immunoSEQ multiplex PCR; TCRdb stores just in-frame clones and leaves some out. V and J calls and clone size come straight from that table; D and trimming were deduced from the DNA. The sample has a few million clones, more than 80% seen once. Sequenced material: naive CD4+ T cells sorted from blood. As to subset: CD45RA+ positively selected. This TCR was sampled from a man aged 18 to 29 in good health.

The CDR3 region has the DNA TGTGCCAGCAGTTCAGGGGGCGTTTCACCCCTCCACTTT. Protein product: CASSSGGVSPLHF. V usage is TRBV6-5 and J usage is TRBJ1-6; 8 nucleotides agree with TRBD1. The J segment lost 9 bases and the V segment lost 4 bases, leaving 2 bases of the junction unmatched. This CDR3 comprises 13 residues. Germline lookup yields CDR1 MNHEY and CDR2 SVGAGI.